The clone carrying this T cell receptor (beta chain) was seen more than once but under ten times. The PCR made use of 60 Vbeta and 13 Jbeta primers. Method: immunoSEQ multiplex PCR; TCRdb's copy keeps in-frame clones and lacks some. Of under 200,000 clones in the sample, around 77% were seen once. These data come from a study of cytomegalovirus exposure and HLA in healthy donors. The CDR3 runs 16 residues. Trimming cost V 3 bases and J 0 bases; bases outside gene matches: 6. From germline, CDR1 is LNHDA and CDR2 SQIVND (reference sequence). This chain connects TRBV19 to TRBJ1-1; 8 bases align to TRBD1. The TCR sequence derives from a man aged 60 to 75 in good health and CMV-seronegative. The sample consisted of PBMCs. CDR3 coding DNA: TGTGCCAGTAGTATTGGCAGGGGGCGAATGAACACTGAAGCTTTCTTT. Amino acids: CASSIGRGRMNTEAFF.